This record covers a single T cell receptor beta chain. Its antigen is currently unknown. The data were taken from a study of OX40 agonist ivuxolimab in advanced cancers. General study findings and limits: People who partly responded at 0.1-3.0 mg/kg had some of the least clonal expansion seen. The CD4+ and CD8+ T cells in the blood had expanded clonally by week 6 at 0.1 to 3.0 mg/kg.

Measured with immunoSEQ multiplex PCR; TCRdb has only the in-frame clones, and not every one. The sample yields 80,000 to 100,000 clones, about 91% seen once. This sequence was found in an adult with an advanced solid tumor such as melanoma, head and neck, liver or kidney cancer. Sequenced material: CD4+ or CD8+ T cells sorted from blood, taken in a trial of the OX40 agonist ivuxolimab.

The CDR3 here is CASSPGGGYGNTIYF. The CDR3 bases are TGCGCCAGCAGCCCCGGGGGGGGCTACGGAAACACCATATATTTT. The chain carries TRBV5-1 and TRBJ1-3; D may be TRBD1 (6 bases). Looked up from germline, CDR1 is SGHRS and CDR2 is YFSETQ. V gave up 4 bases and J gave up 4 bases, with 15 bases separating them. The CDR3 runs 15 residues.